This TCR beta chain was retrieved from a study of cytomegalovirus exposure and HLA in healthy donors. About the study: Of more than 350 genotyped donors, about 80% clustered with self-reported Caucasian donors.

This CDR3 comprises 16 residues. CDR1 LGHNA and CDR2 YSLEER come from the germline V gene. V gave up 1 base and J gave up 0 bases, with 11 bases separating them. The PCR made use of 60 Vbeta and 13 Jbeta primers. Sequencing was performed with immunoSEQ multiplex PCR; in TCRdb, only in-frame clones are kept and a portion is missing. The repertoire has approximately 77,000 clones, less than 80% of them found once; the top ten carry 7% to 9%. The study, taken as a whole, reports: Exclusion as indistinguishable affected some V segments, including TRBV6-2 and TRBV6-3.

Healthy bone marrow donors supplied every sample. Donors showed nominal health when sampled, although they likely had unrecorded immune exposures. On this clone: Its target is unknown.

The sequence came from a middle-aged woman in good health and CMV-seronegative. Material for sequencing was PBMCs. The J gene is TRBJ2-3, the V gene TRBV4-3; D is possibly TRBD1 (6 bases). The CDR3 DNA reads as TGCGCCAGCAGCCAAGGTTCGGACAGTAGCACAGATACGCAGTATTTT. It yields the protein CASSQGSDSSTDTQYF.